This T cell receptor beta chain derives from a study of Tregs in tolerant kidney transplant recipients. Whole-study context: Recipients received nonmyeloablative bone marrow transplants from related graft donors, with transient mixed chimerism.

Study conclusions and caveats: Tolerant patients' donor-specific Tregs expanded beyond overall Tregs, suggesting antigen-driven growth. Expanding Tregs on activated donor B cells appeared to best identify donor-specific TCRbeta clones. Changing PCR primers prevented nucleotide comparison between some patients' samples.

Trimming removed 7 bases from V and 2 bases from J; junction bases left unmatched: 10. The CDR3 extends over 16 amino acids. Germline V gene sequence: CDR1 LNHDA, CDR2 SQIVND (reference sequence). Generated by immunoSEQ multiplex PCR, the TCRdb table keeps only in-frame clones and is missing some. The sample has fewer than 40,000 clones. With regard to this clone: Its antigen is still unknown. The CDR3 goes on 3 residues after the read ends, and that part is filled in from the germline J gene.

The source material was CD8+ T cells from blood, sampled before the transplant. The sequence was collected from a human donor who received a combined kidney and bone marrow transplant. The V and J genes are TRBV19 and TRBJ2-3; 9 bases match TRBD2. The chain's CDR3 is CASTQGAGLATDTQYF. The CDR3 bases that were read are TGTGCCAGTACCCAAGGGGCGGGACTAGCCACAGATACG.